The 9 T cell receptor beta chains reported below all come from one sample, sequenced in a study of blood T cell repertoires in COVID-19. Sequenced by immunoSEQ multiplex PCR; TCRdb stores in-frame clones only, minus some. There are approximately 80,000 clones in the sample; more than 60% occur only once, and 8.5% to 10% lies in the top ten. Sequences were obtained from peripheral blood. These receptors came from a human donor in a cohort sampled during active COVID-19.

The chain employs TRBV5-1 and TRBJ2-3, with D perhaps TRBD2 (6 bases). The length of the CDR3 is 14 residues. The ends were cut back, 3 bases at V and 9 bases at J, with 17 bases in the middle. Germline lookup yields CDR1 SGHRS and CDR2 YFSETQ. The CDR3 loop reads CASSSKEGRATQYF. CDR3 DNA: TGCGCCAGCAGCTCGAAGGAGGGTCGTGCCACGCAGTATTTT. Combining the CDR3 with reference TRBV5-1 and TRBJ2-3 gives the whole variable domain KAGVTQTPRYLIKTRGQQVTLSCSPISGHRSVSWYQQTPGQGLQFLFEYFSETQRNKGNFPGRFSGRQFSNSRSEMNVSTLELGDSALYLCASSSKEGRATQYFGPGTRLTVL.

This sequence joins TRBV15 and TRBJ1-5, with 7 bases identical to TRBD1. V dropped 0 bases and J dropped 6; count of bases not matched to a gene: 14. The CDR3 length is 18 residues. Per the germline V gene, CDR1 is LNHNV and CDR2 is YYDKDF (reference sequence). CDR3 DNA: TGTGCCACCAGCAGAGAGCCCCCAAGGCAGGGGGTCGGTCAGCCCCAGCATTTT. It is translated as CATSREPPRQGVGQPQHF.

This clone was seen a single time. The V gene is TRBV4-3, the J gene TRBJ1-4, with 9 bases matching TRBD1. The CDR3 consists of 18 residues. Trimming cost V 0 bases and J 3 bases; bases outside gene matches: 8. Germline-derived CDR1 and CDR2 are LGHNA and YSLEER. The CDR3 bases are TGCGCCAGCAGCCAAGACGGGACAGGGCTCTTGGCTAATGAAAAACTGTTTTTT. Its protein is CASSQDGTGLLANEKLFF.

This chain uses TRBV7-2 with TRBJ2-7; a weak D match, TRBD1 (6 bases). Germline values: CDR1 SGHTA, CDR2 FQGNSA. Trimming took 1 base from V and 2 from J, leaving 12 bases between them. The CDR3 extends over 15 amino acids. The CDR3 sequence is CASSLVGQLPYEQYF. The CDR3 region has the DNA TGTGCCAGCAGCTTAGTAGGACAGCTTCCCTACGAGCAGTACTTC.

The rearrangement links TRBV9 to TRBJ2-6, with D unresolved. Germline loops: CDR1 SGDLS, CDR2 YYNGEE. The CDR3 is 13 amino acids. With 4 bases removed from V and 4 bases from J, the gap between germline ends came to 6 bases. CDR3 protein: CASSQEGANVLTF. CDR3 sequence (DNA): TGTGCCAGCAGCCAGGAAGGGGCCAACGTCCTGACTTTC.

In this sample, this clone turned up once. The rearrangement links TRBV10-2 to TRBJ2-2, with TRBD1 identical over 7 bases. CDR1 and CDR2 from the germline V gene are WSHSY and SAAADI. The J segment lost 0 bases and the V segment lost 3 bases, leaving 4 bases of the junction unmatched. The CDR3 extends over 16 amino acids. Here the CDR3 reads CASSDRGQTNTGELFF. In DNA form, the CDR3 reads TGCGCCAGCAGTGACCGGGGACAGACGAACACCGGGGAGCTGTTTTTT.

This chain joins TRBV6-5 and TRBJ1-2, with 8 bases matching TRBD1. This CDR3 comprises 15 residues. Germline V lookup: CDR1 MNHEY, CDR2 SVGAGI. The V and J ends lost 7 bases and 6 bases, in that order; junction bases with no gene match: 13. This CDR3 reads CASTLGQGIINGYTF. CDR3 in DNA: TGTGCCAGCACCTTAGGACAGGGAATAATAAATGGCTACACCTTC.

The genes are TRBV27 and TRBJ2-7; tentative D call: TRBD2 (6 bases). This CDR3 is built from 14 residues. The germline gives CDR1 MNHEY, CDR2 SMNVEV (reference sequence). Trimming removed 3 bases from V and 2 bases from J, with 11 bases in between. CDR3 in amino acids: CASSFLGGTYEQYF. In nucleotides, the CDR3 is TGTGCCAGCAGTTTCTTGGGGGGAACCTACGAGCAGTACTTC.

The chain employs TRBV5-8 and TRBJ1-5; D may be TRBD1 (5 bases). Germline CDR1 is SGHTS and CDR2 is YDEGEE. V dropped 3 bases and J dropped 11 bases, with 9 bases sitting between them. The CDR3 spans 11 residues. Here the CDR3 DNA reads TGTGCCAGCAGCTACGGGGGGTCCCAGCATTTT. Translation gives CASSYGGSQHF.